This T cell receptor beta chain was identified during a study of blood T cell repertoires in COVID-19 (dated by TCRdb to 2018 to 2021). The study in broad terms: Samples covering the acute and convalescent phases of COVID-19 were provided by collaborators in the United States, Italy and Spain. The material from the prospective study consisted of cDNA or gDNA derived from T cells, B-cell-depleted T cells, or PBMCs. Deeply sampled blood TCRbeta repertoires from subjects exposed to, actively infected with, or recovered from COVID-19 were included in the dataset. The repertoires were released in a freely available public database meant as a resource for research on the immune response to SARS-CoV-2. The samples were drawn from the first 160 participants of the ongoing ImmuneRACE study and from 1,254 subjects provided by 6 global collaborators. Sample metadata almost always included a de-identified subject ID, COVID-19 status, age in years and sex. HLA class I and class II types, where available, came from metadata supplied by the sample provider rather than from assay-based typing. Summary of the overall study and its limitations: The amount of clinical and demographic metadata varied by source and participant and was provided uncurated.

This clone showed up just a few times. The clone's antigen remains unknown. Base qualities were left out, and no much larger clone turns up one base away. The immunoSEQ Assay, a bias-controlled multiplex PCR, was used to amplify TCRbeta CDR3 regions from genomic DNA. The authors processed their data as follows. Nucleated cell counts per sample were estimated from amplification of reference gene primers within the assay. Sequence reads were collapsed and filtered to measure the absolute abundance of every unique TCRbeta CDR3 rearrangement. Productive Simpson clonality was computed per sample as the square root of Simpson's diversity index over productive rearrangements. The table was pulled from immuneACCESS by TCRdb, which kept in-frame rearrangements only. Such tables lose some clones; where checked, under half of the loss comes from unresolved V genes, and the rest has no known cause. V, J and clone size reflect that table, while D and trimming were determined from the DNA. This sample has roughly 140,000 clones in its table, and roughly 86% of those were observed once. About 10% of the sample is in the top ten clones.

Whole blood was collected in K2EDTA tubes by collaborating institutions according to the institutions' own protocols. For TCRbeta analysis, collaborator samples were shipped as frozen whole blood, as isolated PBMCs, or as DNA extracted from either sample type. Sequencing was carried out using peripheral blood. The TCR originated in a man aged 50-60 years with active or convalescent COVID-19.

The CDR3 loop reads CASSLRNTGELFF. In nucleotide form, the sequence is TGTGCCAGCAGCTTACGGAACACCGGGGAGCTGTTTTTT. The rearrangement joined TRBV11-3 to TRBJ2-2; the D gene lacks a confident call. According to the germline V gene, CDR1 reads SGHNT and CDR2 reads YENEEA. The junction carries 2 bases between V and J, which are trimmed by 2 bases and 1 base respectively. Taken from cysteine to phenylalanine, the CDR3 has 13 residues. Only CDR3 DNA remains: 39 bases, in frame from the first base.